This T cell receptor (beta chain) was obtained from a study of monozygotic twins with inflammatory bowel disease (dated by TCRdb to the late 2010s). Regarding the complete study: The complete study included around 30 monozygotic twin pairs: 19 IBD-discordant Danish pairs and nine German pairs, of which four were IBD-concordant and five were IBD-discordant. Within discordant pairs, disease-associated traits were sought mainly by comparing IBD patients with their genetically identical healthy co-twins. Each individual had, on average, about 151 000 unique TCRalpha sequences and 181 000 unique TCRbeta sequences available for analysis. Results and caveats for the whole study, not just this receptor: IBD patients had lower TCRbeta repertoire diversity, measured by the inverse Simpson index, than their healthy co-twins. No single strong signal or clonotype linked to IBD turned up in the results, so the idea that one exists was not supported. Distinction between different T cell subtypes could not be achieved in the analysis. Compared with healthy twins, IBD patients shared fewer clonotypes with other individuals, and the difference was most pronounced in patients with signs of disease activity. Concordant and discordant twins showed no difference in repertoire similarity, possibly because of limited statistical power. Because patients were on differing immunosuppressive treatments, the repertoires may have picked up extra background noise and inter-individual variability.

A 2.5 ml peripheral blood sample was drawn into PAXgene tubes per donor and stored at -80°C. Without any T cell sorting, total RNA was extracted from whole blood using the PAXgene blood miRNA kit on an automated QIAcube. Peripheral blood from monozygotic twin pairs, either concordant or discordant for inflammatory bowel disease, underwent deep TCRalpha and TCRbeta repertoire profiling that used unique molecular barcoding. Smoking habits were recorded for all twin pairs, with individuals classified as current, former or never smokers. The receptor library was made with 5' RACE. The input for every TCR library was around 3.5 ug of total RNA. For each sample, cDNA synthesis was carried out in eight separate reactions using SMARTScribe reverse transcriptase. During cDNA synthesis, unique molecular identifiers containing a 6-nucleotide sample barcode were introduced by template switching. Amplification of TCRalpha and TCRbeta cDNA involved two nested PCRs of around 16 and 10 cycles, and each PCR was followed by bead purification. Before amplification, cDNA was treated with uracil DNA-glycosylase and purified using the QIAquick PCR purification kit. The second PCR added Illumina TruSeq-compatible adapters along with sample-specific barcodes. TapeStation and Qubit were used to check library quality and concentration, and 5 ng of each library went into the pool. The pooled libraries were sequenced with 2 x 100 bp reads and custom sequencing primers on an Illumina HiSeq2500 single-index Rapid Run. For the original study's pipeline: PCR and sequencing errors were corrected by UMI-based consensus assembly using MiGEC version 1.2.6. V(D)J alignment, clonotype assembly and CDR3 extraction were performed with MiXCR version 2.1.1. Normalisation of gene usage, clonotype sharing and MAIT/NKT TCR abundance was achieved by analysing the top 1000, 10 000 and 20 000 clonotypes per sample. After downsampling to 27 000 UMIs, diversity was calculated as the inverse Simpson index using the vegan R package. Paired Mann-Whitney U tests were applied to discordant twin pairs, with Benjamini-Hochberg correction for multiple testing. Following reprocessing of the reads by TCRdb, the data hold one row per CDR3 protein sequence and no DNA is available. What appears here as the V and J calls and clone size reflects TCRdb's work, not the paper's. The table for this sample records approximately 400,000 distinct CDR3 sequences. The ten largest clones add up to more than 2% of the sample.

Remarks on this clonotype: Its antigen specificity is not known.

From the germline V gene (reference sequence), CDR1 is DFQATT and CDR2 is SNEGSKA. The CDR3 numbers 13 residues from cysteine through phenylalanine. A DNA sequence was not provided. This sequence originates from a human donor with ulcerative colitis or Crohn's disease, or a healthy co-twin of an affected twin (not recorded which). The specimen was blood. Recombination linked TRBV20-1 to TRBJ1-1; the D gene TCRdb calls, TRBD1, cannot be checked with no DNA. The CDR3: CRGRDRGNTEAFF.